The entry below gives a single T cell receptor beta chain sequence along with its context. The data were obtained in a study of CD8+CD57+ T cells in acquired aplastic anemia. Study background: Recorded DNA amounts for sorted CD4+ and CD8+ cells had an average of approximately 3 ug.

The sequenced patients had an expansion of CD8+CD57+ cells seen by flow cytometry. At blood sampling, none of the patients had yet received therapy. CDR1 and CDR2 from the germline V gene are SQVTM and ANQGSEA. V was trimmed by 3 bases and J by 6 bases, leaving 20 bases between them. The CDR3 contains 15 residues. Genomic DNA, serving as template, underwent TCR beta VDJ and CDR3 profiling. Each CDR3 protein gets one entry after TCRdb re-called the reads with MiXCR. The table lists 95,000 to 150,000 distinct CDR3 sequences, 55% to 70% of them singletons. V gene TRBV29-1 combines with J gene TRBJ1-2; perhaps TRBD1 as D (5 bases). The clonotype comes from a human donor with aplastic anemia. The sequenced sample consisted of sorted CD4+, CD8+, or CD8+CD57+ T cells (not recorded which) from PBMCs. CDR3 nucleotide sequence: TGCAGCGTTGATTTAGGGGTGGTGGGGCTGGATGGCTACACCTTC. This codes for CSVDLGVVGLDGYTF.